The count of the clone carrying this T cell receptor beta chain is one. CDR3 length equals 13 residues. V was shortened by 0 bases and J by 5 bases, with 6 bases between the two germline ends. From germline, CDR1 is MGHRA and CDR2 YSYEKL. This was the immunoSEQ v3 assay. Clones were read by immunoSEQ multiplex PCR, and TCRdb kept only the in-frame ones, dropping some. The sample lists some 57,000 clones; about nine tenths were seen once. Time point specified: pre-treatment sample, taken before nivolumab and TIL therapy. Patients were adults with stage 4 NSCLC. This entry is derived from a study of TIL therapy for anti-PD-1-resistant metastatic lung cancer.

This sequence was found in a person aged 30 to 80 with non-small cell lung cancer. The specimen comprised blood, sampled at baseline. The chain joins TRBV4-1 to TRBJ2-3; maybe TRBD1 (5 bases). DNA of the CDR3: TGCGCCAGCAGCCAAGAAGGGGTAGATACGCAGTATTTT. Encoded protein: CASSQEGVDTQYF.